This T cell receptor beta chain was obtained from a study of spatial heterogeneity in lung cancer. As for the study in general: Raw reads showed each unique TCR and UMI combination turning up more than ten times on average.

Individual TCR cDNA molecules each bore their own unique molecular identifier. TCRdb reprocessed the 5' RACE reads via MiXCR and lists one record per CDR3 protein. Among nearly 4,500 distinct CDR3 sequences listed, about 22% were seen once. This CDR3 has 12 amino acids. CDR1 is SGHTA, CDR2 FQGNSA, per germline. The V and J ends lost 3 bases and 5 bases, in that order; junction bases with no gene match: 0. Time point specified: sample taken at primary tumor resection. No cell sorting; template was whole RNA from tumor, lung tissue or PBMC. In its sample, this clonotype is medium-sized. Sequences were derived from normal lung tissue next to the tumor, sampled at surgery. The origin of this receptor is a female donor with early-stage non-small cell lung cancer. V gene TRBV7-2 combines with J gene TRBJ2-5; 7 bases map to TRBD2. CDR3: CASSFSGETQYF. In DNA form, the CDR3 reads TGTGCCAGCAGCTTTAGCGGGGAGACCCAGTACTTC.